A selection of T cell receptor beta chains follows, all from one sample in a study of shared clonotypes between healthy human individuals. The data were produced by immunoSEQ multiplex PCR, yet TCRdb's version contains in-frame clones alone and is incomplete. This table holds some 2,000,000 clones, about 95% found once. The specimen was naive CD8+ T cells sorted from blood. The receptors originated from a man aged 18 to 30 in good health. Both conserved end residues are trimmed from each CDR3. The order of the fields is V gene, CDR3 length, CDR3 protein.

TRBV25-1,11,ASSGEAWETQY
TRBV6-5,13,ASSPGSGGADTQY
TRBV25-1,12,ASSEFGMQETQY
TRBV7-9,11,ASSLVAEETQY
TRBV7-8,14,ASSQGLAGVPYEQY
TRBV6-5,13,ASSYSSRDEGGYT
TRBV4-1,12,ASSQVVGSYGYT
TRBV13,13,ASSLNGQGTYEQY
TRBV27,15,ASSLLPRAGPTDTQY
TRBV5-1,10,ASSLDGWEQY
TRBV1,16,TSSPPARQLRSLYGYT
TRBV7-8,11,ASSLDRDDEQY
TRBV4-1,15,ASSQDRRTGTGGELF
TRBV28,14,ASSLLMTGLNSPLH
TRBV6-6,13,ASAYGHPGAYEQY
TRBV5-4,12,ASSLVAGSYEQY
TRBV6-5,11,ASRKQGAGGYT
TRBV5-1,13,ASSAPGQGAYEQY
TRBV7-9,12,ASSFLGSSYEQY
TRBV27,11,ASSLSPTNTIY
TRBV7-9,13,ASSFAGLAANEQF
TRBV7-9,12,ASSPSGRPYEQY
TRBV9,12,ASSMWDSQGTQY
TRBV28,13,ASSFRGTYGNTIY
TRBV5-6,9,ASSLEGEQF
TRBV9,12,ASSGKEVNNEQF
TRBV9,12,ASSADRVADTQY
TRBV19,11,ASRLAGGETQY
TRBV2,19,ASSGTGGSGRKGDVTYEQY
TRBV9,12,ASSLRTPSDTQY
TRBV5-1,13,ASSSNTGGAEEQY
TRBV14,14,ASSQDYEGSNEKLF
TRBV5-6,11,ASIEGGSLEQY
TRBV7-7,12,ASSLVRGQETQY
TRBV29-1,12,SVGPGQGGETQY
TRBV5-1,12,ASSPGNPPDTQY
TRBV5-4,12,ASSLGQGINEQY
TRBV28,11,ASSLNPAPEAF
TRBV19,14,ASRAPSGIGTDTQY
TRBV4-1,15,ASSQDEAFGVIGGYT
TRBV30,13,AWVPGGTGWAPLH
TRBV7-9,12,ASSGGGVSQPQH
TRBV10-3,11,AISERAWYEQY
TRBV19,13,ASSIDLDRNSPLH
TRBV7-6,14,ASSLALLGLNTEAF
TRBV29-1,13,SGLTRDRENYGYT
TRBV6-1,11,ASSGVYTDTQY
TRBV19,13,ASSISTGENQPQH
TRBV28,12,ATRLAGGTDTQY
TRBV4-3,14,ASSQGNPTGTGELF
TRBV7-6,11,ASSLNVGETQY
TRBV5-6,15,ASSLDQWTSGYNEQF
TRBV7-2,13,ASSLGISLPETQY
TRBV9,11,ASSAVSHTEAF
TRBV2,12,ASEGAVSSYEQY
TRBV4-1,10,ASSPGGETQY
TRBV6-5,10,ASSYKGYEQY